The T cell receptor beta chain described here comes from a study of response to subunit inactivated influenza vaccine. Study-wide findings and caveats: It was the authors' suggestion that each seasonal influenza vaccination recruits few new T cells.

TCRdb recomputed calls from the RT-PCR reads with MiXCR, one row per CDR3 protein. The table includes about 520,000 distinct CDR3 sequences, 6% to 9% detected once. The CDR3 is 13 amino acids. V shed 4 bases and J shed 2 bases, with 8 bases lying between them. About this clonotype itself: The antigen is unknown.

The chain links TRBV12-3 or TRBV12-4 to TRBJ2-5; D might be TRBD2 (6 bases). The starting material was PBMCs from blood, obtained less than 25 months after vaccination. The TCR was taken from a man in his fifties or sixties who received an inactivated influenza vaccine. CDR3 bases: TGTGCCAGCAGTTGGGACTGGCAAGAGACCCAGTACTTC. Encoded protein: CASSWDWQETQYF.